Below, 3 T cell receptor beta chains from the same sample are listed, as sequenced in a study of early T cells in non-severe SARS-CoV-2 infection. MiXCR, run by TCRdb on the 5' RACE reads, gives a single entry per CDR3 protein. The data contain some 28,000 distinct CDR3 sequences, around 5.1% of them singletons. The sample was whole blood. The receptors were sampled from an adult who was a healthcare worker with PCR-confirmed SARS-CoV-2 infection or an uninfected control (not recorded which).

In this sample, this clonotype turned up many times. The rearrangement links TRBV20-1 to TRBJ2-1; D call uncertain. Between the trimmed V and J ends, which lost 5 bases and 3 bases, there was a span of 14 bases. This CDR3 spans 14 amino acids. Germline V gene lookup returns CDR1 DFQATT and CDR2 SNEGSKA (reference sequence). CDR3 DNA: TGCAGTGCTTACCGGCCGCCTAACTACAATGAGCAGTTCTTC. Its translation is CSAYRPPNYNEQFF.

This clonotype showed up many times. This sequence joins TRBV29-1 and TRBJ2-7; a weak D match, TRBD1 (6 bases). Looked up from germline, CDR1 is SQVTM and CDR2 is ANQGSEA. Trimming cost V 0 bases and J 4 bases, with 13 bases left between them. The CDR3 has 14 amino acids. CDR3 DNA sequence: TGCAGCGTTGAAGAAACACAGGGTGGTTACGAGCAGTACTTC. Protein: CSVEETQGGYEQYF.

This clonotype was seen many times. This chain uses TRBV4-3 with TRBJ1-2, with D possibly TRBD1 on 6 matching bases. The CDR3 is 15 amino acids. Trimming shortened V by 3 bases and J by 7 bases, and 18 bases separated the two germline ends. Germline V CDR1 and CDR2: LGHNA, YSLEER. CDR3 coding DNA: TGCGCCAGCAGCCATAAGGTGGGGGGCGCGGTTGGCTACACCTTC. This sequence encodes CASSHKVGGAVGYTF.